The clone carrying this T cell receptor beta chain was found a few times. This sample stems from a study of human T cells and chemical hapten exposure. Described time point: patch test 2, 6 weeks after DPC sensitization. As for treatment: therapeutic diphenylcyclopropenone sensitization with weekly scalp DPC. TCRdb fed the RACE reads into MiXCR, producing one record per CDR3 protein. The sample has 85,000 or so distinct CDR3 sequences; 11% are singletons. This TCR was recovered from a man aged 18 to 30 with alopecia areata. Some clones in this sample may be carry-over from other donors' samples. Here the sequenced sample was whole blood, taken in connection with sensitization to the hapten diphenylcyclopropenone (DPC).

CDR3: CASRDILGGGNQPQHF. The CDR3 coding sequence is TGTGCCAGCAGGGACATACTTGGAGGGGGTAATCAGCCCCAGCATTTT. V usage is TRBV6-2 or TRBV6-3 and J usage is TRBJ1-5, with D maybe TRBD1 (6 bases). V was cut by 6 bases and J by 4 bases, with 19 bases left in between. This CDR3 is built from 16 residues. CDR1 and CDR2 (germline): MNHEY, SVGEGT.